The present T cell receptor (beta chain) was sequenced within a study of blood T cells in healthy people across ages. Trimming shortened V by 3 bases and J by 1 base, and 14 bases separated the two germline ends. The length of the CDR3 is 16 residues. Germline V gene lookup returns CDR1 SGDLS and CDR2 YYNGEE. The table lists this clonotype with a few counts. It was with a sample-barcoded 5' primer and a J-beta primer mix that a second PCR of roughly 6 to 12 cycles was run. Each CDR3 protein gets one entry after TCRdb re-called the 5' RACE reads with MiXCR. This sample carries around 1.5 million distinct CDR3 sequences, 42% of them seen once, and the ten largest clones take 7% to 9%.

The J gene is TRBJ2-1, the V gene TRBV9; the D gene is possibly TRBD2 (6 bases). The sequence was obtained from a young woman in good health. Sequenced sample: blood. This CDR3 reads CASSESRGLSYNEQFF. DNA of the CDR3: TGTGCCAGCAGCGAGTCCCGAGGACTATCCTACAATGAGCAGTTCTTC.